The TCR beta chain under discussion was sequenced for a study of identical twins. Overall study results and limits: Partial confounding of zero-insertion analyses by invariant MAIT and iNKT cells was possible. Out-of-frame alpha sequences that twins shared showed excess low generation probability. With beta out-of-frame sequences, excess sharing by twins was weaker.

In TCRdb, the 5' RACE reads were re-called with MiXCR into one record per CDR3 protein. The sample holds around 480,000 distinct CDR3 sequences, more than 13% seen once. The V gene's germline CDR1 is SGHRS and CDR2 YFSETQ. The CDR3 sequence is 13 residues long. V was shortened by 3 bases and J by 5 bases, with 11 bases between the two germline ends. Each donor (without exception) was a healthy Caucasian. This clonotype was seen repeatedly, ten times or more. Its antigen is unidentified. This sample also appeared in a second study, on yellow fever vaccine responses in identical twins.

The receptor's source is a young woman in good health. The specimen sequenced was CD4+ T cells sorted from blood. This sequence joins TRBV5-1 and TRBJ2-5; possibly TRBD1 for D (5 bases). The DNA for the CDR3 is TGCGCCAGCAGCTCGCAGGGTTCCGAGACCCAGTACTTC. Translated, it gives CASSSQGSETQYF.